Listed below are T cell receptor beta chains from one sample, sequenced in a study of blood T cell repertoires in COVID-19. Libraries were prepared by immunoSEQ multiplex PCR; TCRdb keeps only in-frame clonotypes and omits some of them. The data show around 270,000 clones, around 88% seen once. Material for sequencing was peripheral blood. Receptors were obtained from a man aged 40-55 years with acute or convalescent COVID-19. CDR3s include the opening cysteine and the closing phenylalanine or tryptophan. Each record gives: D gene, clone size, V gene, J gene, CDR3 DNA, CDR3 protein. The D gene is left open where the match is weak. Only some rows state a clone size, as once, few, many or a class for expanded clones.

NA	NA	TRBV1	TRBJ2-4	TGCACCAGCAGCCCCTGGCGGGGGGCCGGGCTTAGGGCCAAAAACATTCAGTACTTC	CTSSPWRGAGLRAKNIQYF
TRBD1	NA	TRBV4-2	TRBJ1-2	TGTGCCAGCAGCCAACCTACGACAGGGGGATTTTATGGCTACACCTTC	CASSQPTTGGFYGYTF
NA	once	TRBV5-1	TRBJ2-3	TGCGCCAGCAGCTTGGTTGGGGCGCACACAGATACGCAGTATTTT	CASSLVGAHTDTQYF
NA	NA	TRBV19	TRBJ1-5	TGTGCCAGTAGTATGGCCGGGTTAAGCAATCAGCCCCAGCATTTT	CASSMAGLSNQPQHF
NA	NA	TRBV12-5	TRBJ1-2	TGTGCTAGTGGGACGACAGATTCCTATGGCTACACCTTC	CASGTTDSYGYTF
TRBD1	NA	TRBV9	TRBJ1-2	TGTGCCAGCAGCGTACAAGACAGGGGCGGGAGCTACACCTTC	CASSVQDRGGSYTF
TRBD1	once	TRBV5-4	TRBJ2-7	TGTGCCAGCACCCAGGGACAGGATTATTACGAGCAGTACTTC	CASTQGQDYYEQYF
NA	NA	TRBV6-2/TRBV6-3	TRBJ1-4	TGTGCCAGCAGCCCAAATCGACAGCGCCAACTGTTTTTT	CASSPNRQRQLFF
TRBD2	NA	TRBV4-1	TRBJ2-1	TGCGCCAGCAGCCAAGTCGATTTGGGACTAGCGGGGGGCAATGAGCAGTTCTTC	CASSQVDLGLAGGNEQFF
NA	NA	TRBV19	TRBJ2-1	TGTGCCAGTAGTATGGGAGGATCGGGAAATGAGCAGTTCTTC	CASSMGGSGNEQFF
TRBD1	NA	TRBV7-9	TRBJ1-1	TGTGCCAGCAGCTACCAACAGGGGGCGGCTTTCTTT	CASSYQQGAAFF
NA	NA	TRBV24-1	TRBJ2-7	TGTGCCACCAGTGACCCTTCCGGGTACGAGCAGTACTTC	CATSDPSGYEQYF
NA	NA	TRBV18	TRBJ1-2	TGTGCCAGCTCACCACTGGGGGGAAAGGATGGCTACACCTTC	CASSPLGGKDGYTF
TRBD2	NA	TRBV20-1	TRBJ2-3	TGCAGTGCTAGTCGAGCGGGGTCCACAGATACGCAGTATTTT	CSASRAGSTDTQYF
TRBD2	NA	TRBV6-5	TRBJ2-1	TGTGCCAGCAGCCGGACTAGCGGGGGTATCAATGAGCAGTTCTTC	CASSRTSGGINEQFF
TRBD1	NA	TRBV2	TRBJ2-3	TGTGCCAGCAGTGAAGCGACAGGGGTCACAGATACGCAGTATTTT	CASSEATGVTDTQYF
TRBD1	NA	TRBV19	TRBJ1-1	TGTGCCAGTAGTCCCGGGACAGGATTTGGCACTGAAGCTTTCTTT	CASSPGTGFGTEAFF